The 32 T cell receptor beta chains given below trace back to one sample, sequenced in a study of blood T cell repertoires in COVID-19. TCRdb's table, derived via immunoSEQ multiplex PCR, lists solely in-frame clones and lacks some. The repertoire holds more than 200,000 clones, over 75% seen once, with 0.7% in the top ten. Sequencing input: peripheral blood. Receptor source: a human donor in a cohort sampled during active COVID-19.

This chain uses TRBV9 with TRBJ1-5; D call uncertain. V lost 3 bases, J lost 4 bases, and 5 bases lay in between. In germline, CDR1 is SGDLS, CDR2 YYNGEE. CDR3 length: 12 amino acids. DNA of the CDR3: TGTGCCAGCAGCGGACTAAATCAGCCCCAGCATTTT. Its protein product is CASSGLNQPQHF.

This chain links TRBV4-3 with TRBJ2-1, with TRBD2 matching 12 bases. Germline-derived CDR1 and CDR2 are LGHNA and YSLEER. CDR3 length: 20 residues. J gave up 4 bases and V 1 base, and 14 bases lay outside the gene matches. CDR3: CASSQGFGWASGREYNEQFF. The CDR3 region has the DNA TGCGCCAGCAGCCAAGGCTTCGGGTGGGCTAGCGGGAGGGAATACAATGAGCAGTTCTTC.

This sequence joins TRBV5-8 and TRBJ1-1; the D gene is possibly TRBD1 (5 bases). This CDR3 has 14 amino acids. Germline loops: CDR1 SGHTS, CDR2 YDEGEE. Trimming left V 6 bases short and J 4 bases short, with 16 bases between. In DNA form, the CDR3 reads TGTGCCAGCACCCGGAGGGGTTTCGTCACTGAAGCTTTCTTT. Its protein product is CASTRRGFVTEAFF.

V usage is TRBV4-1 and J usage is TRBJ2-1; 8 bases fit TRBD2. The germline V gene encodes CDR1 MGHRA and CDR2 YSYEKL. The CDR3 extends over 16 amino acids. V was clipped by 5 bases and J by 0 bases; unmatched bases: 6. DNA of the CDR3: TGCGCCAGCAGCTTAACCCGGGGGGGCTCCTACAATGAGCAGTTCTTC. This codes for CASSLTRGGSYNEQFF.

The V and J genes are TRBV2 and TRBJ1-6; 11 positions agree with TRBD1. Germline CDR1 reads SNHLY; CDR2 reads FYNNEI. This CDR3 spans 15 amino acids. Losses at the gene ends were 6 bases for V and 10 bases for J; bases not matched to a gene: 8. The CDR3 sequence is CASSRTDRGLSPLHF. CDR3 bases: TGTGCCAGCAGCCGAACGGACAGGGGGCTATCACCCCTCCACTTT.

V gene TRBV7-9 combines with J gene TRBJ2-7; D call uncertain. Germline CDR1 is SEHNR and CDR2 is FQNEAQ (reference sequence). Trimming shortened V by 5 bases and J by 7 bases, and 9 bases separated the two germline ends. The CDR3 totals 11 residues. The CDR3 sequence is CASSPGPEQYF. The CDR3, as DNA: TGTGCCAGCAGCCCCGGTCCTGAGCAGTACTTC.

The chain has TRBV15 and TRBJ1-2; 9 nucleotides align to TRBD1. Germline lookup yields CDR1 LNHNV and CDR2 YYDKDF (reference sequence). V was pared by 4 bases and J by 5 bases, with 5 bases of the junction left unmatched. This CDR3 comprises 14 residues. The CDR3 loop is CATSIRDREYGYTF. The CDR3 DNA is TGTGCCACCAGCATACGGGACAGGGAGTATGGCTACACCTTC.

CDR3 DNA sequence: TGTGCCAGCAGTGACGACCGGGAACTATACGAGCAGTACTTC. This codes for CASSDDRELYEQYF. This sequence joins TRBV2 and TRBJ2-7; tentatively, D is TRBD2 (5 bases). Germline V gene lookup returns CDR1 SNHLY and CDR2 FYNNEI. The CDR3 sequence is 14 residues long. With 3 bases removed from V and 4 bases from J, the gap between germline ends came to 13 bases.

This clone was counted a single time. The V and J genes are TRBV5-4 and TRBJ1-3, with 7 bases aligning to TRBD1. This CDR3 comprises 14 residues. Germline assignment: CDR1 SGHNT and CDR2 YYREEE (reference sequence). With 2 bases clipped from V and 4 bases from J, the junction kept 3 bases outside the gene matches. Written as DNA, the CDR3 is TGTGCCAGCAGCTTCACAGGGGCCGGAAACACCATATATTTT. Translating gives CASSFTGAGNTIYF. The entire variable domain, with the rest obtained from reference TRBV5-4 and TRBJ1-3, is as follows: ETGVTQSPTHLIKTRGQQVTLRCSSQSGHNTVSWYQQALGQGPQFIFQYYREEENGRGNFPPRFSGLQFPNYSSELNVNALELDDSALYLCASSFTGAGNTIYFGEGSWLTVV.

The V gene is TRBV6-2 or TRBV6-3, the J gene TRBJ2-7, with TRBD1 matching over 9 bases. This CDR3 is built from 14 residues. J gave up 2 bases and V 5 bases, and 4 bases lay outside the gene matches. In germline, CDR1 is MNHEY, CDR2 SVGEGT. CDR3 nucleotides: TGTGCCAGCAGTGGGGACAGGGTTCCCTACGAGCAGTACTTC. Protein product: CASSGDRVPYEQYF.

The chain has TRBV6-2 or TRBV6-3 and TRBJ1-1; D is undetermined. The germline CDR1 and CDR2 sequences are MNHEY and SVGEGT. The CDR3 spans 15 residues. The V and J ends lost 0 bases and 5 bases respectively, with 13 bases between them. The CDR3 DNA reads as TGTGCCAGCAGTTACTCTATGGCCGGAGGGACTGAAGCTTTCTTT. It encodes CASSYSMAGGTEAFF.

The V call is TRBV15, the J call TRBJ1-4; possibly TRBD1 for D (6 bases). The germline gives CDR1 LNHNV, CDR2 YYDKDF (reference sequence). V was cut by 5 bases and J by 1 base, with 11 bases left in between. This CDR3 comprises 15 residues. The CDR3 DNA sequence: TGTGCCACCAGCGGTTCACAGGGAACTAATGAAAAACTGTTTTTT. Its translation: CATSGSQGTNEKLFF. The full variable domain, its missing parts supplied by reference TRBV15 and TRBJ1-4, is DAMVIQNPRYQVTQFGKPVTLSCSQTLNHNVMYWYQQKSSQAPKLLFHYYDKDFNNEADTPDNFQSRRPNTSFCFLDIRSPGLGDTAMYLCATSGSQGTNEKLFFGSGTQLSVL.

V gene TRBV5-1 combines with J gene TRBJ2-7; TRBD1 matches at 9 bases. The CDR3 consists of 14 residues. Looked up from germline, CDR1 is SGHRS and CDR2 is YFSETQ. Germline trimming cut 0 bases from V and 5 bases from J; bases unmatched to any gene: 3. The CDR3 is CASSLDGTGNEQYF. Written as DNA, the CDR3 is TGCGCCAGCAGCTTGGACGGGACAGGGAACGAGCAGTACTTC.

The J gene is TRBJ1-6, the V gene TRBV11-2; D not resolved. The CDR3 runs 15 residues. V lost 5 bases, J lost 0 bases, and 8 bases lay in between. CDR1 SGHAT and CDR2 FQNNGV come from the germline V gene. CDR3 protein: CASSDRSSYNSPLHF. In nucleotides, the CDR3 is TGTGCCAGCAGCGACCGGAGCTCCTATAATTCACCCCTCCACTTT.

The chain combines TRBV5-1 with TRBJ2-7, with 8 bases matching TRBD1. The CDR3 covers 15 residues. Trimming cost V 6 bases and J 0 bases; bases outside gene matches: 8. Germline CDR1 reads SGHRS; CDR2 reads YFSETQ. The CDR3 sequence: CASTKTGANSYEQYF. CDR3 coding DNA: TGCGCCAGCACCAAGACAGGGGCCAACTCCTACGAGCAGTACTTC.

The V and J genes are TRBV6-5 and TRBJ2-7; weak D call: TRBD1 (6 bases). Germline CDR1 is MNHEY and CDR2 is SVGAGI. The CDR3 has 16 amino acids. V was trimmed by 0 bases and J by 1 base, leaving 13 bases between them. CDR3 sequence reads: CASSYSVGQKSYEQYF. The DNA of the CDR3 is TGTGCCAGCAGTTACTCAGTCGGACAGAAATCCTACGAGCAGTACTTC.

This clone was recorded only once. The chain employs TRBV2 and TRBJ2-7; 10 bases agree with TRBD2. Per germline, CDR1 SNHLY and CDR2 FYNNEI. With V trimmed by 6 bases and J by 5 bases, 7 bases remained unmatched. The CDR3 is 14 amino acids. This chain's CDR3 is CASRYTSGEDEQYF. Here the CDR3 DNA reads TGTGCCAGCAGATATACTAGCGGGGAAGACGAGCAGTACTTC.

The genes are TRBV25-1 and TRBJ2-3; 8 bases line up with TRBD2. CDR3 length: 16 residues. Germline values: CDR1 MGHDK, CDR2 SYGVNS. With 6 bases clipped from V and 2 bases from J, the junction kept 10 bases outside the gene matches. The CDR3 is CASSGTGGAPTDTQYF. DNA of the CDR3: TGTGCCAGCAGCGGGACCGGGGGGGCACCCACAGATACGCAGTATTTT.

This clone was seen more than once but under ten times. The chain carries TRBV29-1 and TRBJ1-1; D is perhaps TRBD1 (6 bases). There are 13 residues in the CDR3. CDR1 is SQVTM, CDR2 ANQGSEA, per germline. With 2 bases removed from V and 4 bases from J, the gap between germline ends came to 11 bases. CDR3 amino acids: CSVESGGGTEAFF. CDR3 nucleotides: TGCAGCGTTGAATCGGGGGGCGGCACTGAAGCTTTCTTT.

This rearrangement joins TRBV24-1 to TRBJ1-2, with 9 bases fitting TRBD1. CDR3 length: 17 amino acids. Trimming removed 4 bases from V and 7 bases from J; junction bases left unmatched: 15. CDR1 and CDR2 from the germline V gene are KGHDR and SFDVKD. The CDR3 sequence: CATSEFPGTGPDGGYTF. The CDR3 DNA reads TGTGCCACCAGTGAATTCCCCGGGACAGGGCCAGACGGTGGCTACACCTTC.

The J gene is TRBJ2-7, the V gene TRBV7-9; 7 bases agree with TRBD1. Losses at the gene ends were 7 bases for V and 5 bases for J; bases not matched to a gene: 5. This CDR3 spans 12 amino acids. CDR1 is SEHNR and CDR2 is FQNEAQ in the germline V gene (reference sequence). The CDR3 protein is CASNTGAHEQYF. The CDR3 DNA reads TGTGCCAGCAACACAGGGGCCCACGAGCAGTACTTC.

Written as DNA, the CDR3 is TGTGCCAGCAGTATGTCGGGGGGCCTCTCCTACGAGCAGTACTTC. It translates to CASSMSGGLSYEQYF. This sequence joins TRBV28 and TRBJ2-7, with D possibly being TRBD2 (7 bases). Between the trimmed V and J ends, which lost 5 bases and 0 bases, there was a span of 14 bases. The CDR3 totals 15 residues. The germline V gene encodes CDR1 MDHEN and CDR2 SYDVKM.

V gene TRBV5-8 combines with J gene TRBJ2-5; D may be TRBD2 (6 bases). The CDR3 has 14 amino acids. Germline V gene sequence: CDR1 SGHTS, CDR2 YDEGEE. Trimming removed 4 bases at V and 1 base at J, with 11 bases between. CDR3 region: CASSRSSVQETQYF. In nucleotides, the CDR3 is TGTGCCAGCAGCAGGTCTAGCGTCCAAGAGACCCAGTACTTC.

The CDR3 reads CASSFIADTQYF. The CDR3 DNA is TGTGCCAGCAGTTTTATTGCAGATACGCAGTATTTT. This rearrangement joins TRBV28 to TRBJ2-3, with D unclear. Trimming took 3 bases from V and 4 from J, leaving 5 bases between them. Germline-derived CDR1 and CDR2 are MDHEN and SYDVKM. This CDR3 region has 12 residues.

This chain connects TRBV6-5 to TRBJ1-1; 8 bases line up with TRBD1. Germline values: CDR1 MNHEY, CDR2 SVGAGI. Unmatched junction bases numbered 6, after V lost 7 bases and J lost 2 bases. CDR3 length: 14 amino acids. The CDR3 coding sequence is TGTGCCAGCAAACAGGGGGGCCAAAACACTGAAGCTTTCTTT. It yields the protein CASKQGGQNTEAFF.

This rearrangement joins TRBV4-3 to TRBJ2-2; 8 bases align to TRBD2. The CDR3 extends over 17 amino acids. Germline lookup yields CDR1 LGHNA and CDR2 YSLEER. V gave up 1 base and J gave up 4 bases; unmatched junction bases: 8. The CDR3 protein is CASSQVLRGDRTGELFF. Written as DNA, the CDR3 is TGCGCCAGCAGCCAAGTCTTGCGGGGGGACCGCACCGGGGAGCTGTTTTTT.

The chain employs TRBV28 and TRBJ1-6, with TRBD1 as a possible D gene (6 bases). Germline CDR1 reads MDHEN; CDR2 reads SYDVKM. CDR3 length: 13 amino acids. The V end lost 9 bases, the J end lost 6 bases, and 12 bases lay between the germline ends. CDR3 sequence: CASTGWSNSPLHF. CDR3 nucleotide sequence: TGTGCCAGTACAGGGTGGTCTAATTCACCCCTCCACTTT.

V gene TRBV7-9 combines with J gene TRBJ1-2; no firm D call. CDR3 length: 14 residues. With 1 base removed from V and 3 bases from J, the gap between germline ends came to 9 bases. The V gene's germline CDR1 is SEHNR and CDR2 FQNEAQ (reference sequence). The CDR3 DNA is TGTGCCAGCAGCTTAGGGGCAGCCGACTATGGCTACACCTTC. This gives the protein CASSLGAADYGYTF.

CDR3 residues: CASSGQYGETQYF. CDR3 in DNA: TGTGCCAGCAGTGGTCAATACGGAGAGACCCAGTACTTC. This chain joins TRBV2 and TRBJ2-5; D remains ambiguous. Germline V gene data show CDR1 as SNHLY and CDR2 as FYNNEI. This CDR3 is 13 amino acids long. Trimming left V 4 bases short and J 4 bases short, with 10 bases between.

The chain has TRBV12-3 or TRBV12-4 and TRBJ2-7, with unresolved D. V shed 5 bases and J shed 6 bases, with 14 bases lying between them. The CDR3 extends over 13 amino acids. Written as DNA, the CDR3 is TGTGCCAGCAGTCCCTTACGGTCGGGCGAGCAGTACTTC. Translating gives CASSPLRSGEQYF.

The gene calls are TRBV9 and TRBJ2-7; unclear D gene. V shed 0 bases and J shed 0 bases, with 13 bases lying between them. The CDR3 runs to 16 residues. The germline V gene has CDR1 SGDLS and CDR2 YYNGEE. CDR3 residues: CASSVGVGAYSYEQYF. The CDR3 nucleotides read TGTGCCAGCAGCGTAGGGGTGGGCGCATACTCCTACGAGCAGTACTTC.

The sample holds one count of this clone. The rearrangement uses TRBV5-4 and TRBJ2-7; possible D gene TRBD2, 5 bases. The CDR3 extends over 14 amino acids. With 2 bases removed from V and 1 base from J, the gap between germline ends came to 10 bases. Germline V gene lookup returns CDR1 SGHNT and CDR2 YYREEE (reference sequence). The CDR3 sequence is CASSFYGLSYEQYF. CDR3 DNA: TGTGCCAGCAGCTTCTATGGACTGTCCTACGAGCAGTACTTC.